The entry below describes one TCR beta chain. CDR3 size: 19 residues. V lost 4 bases to trimming and J lost 4 bases, with 28 bases between them. Germline V lookup: CDR1 SGHRS, CDR2 YFSETQ. Data came from immunoSEQ multiplex PCR; TCRdb stores just in-frame clones and leaves some out. The sample lists approximately 10,000 clones, 75% to 85% occurring once. This specimen comes from a study of monozygotic twins with cystic fibrosis. This receptor was identified in a man aged 18 to 30 with cystic fibrosis. Material: blood. The genes are TRBV5-1 and TRBJ2-3, with D perhaps matching TRBD1 (6 bases). CDR3 sequence: CASSHFSPHNRDRPDTQYF. The CDR3 DNA follows: TGCGCCAGCAGCCACTTTTCTCCCCATAACAGGGATCGTCCAGATACGCAGTATTTT.